The rows below give T cell receptor beta chains drawn from one sample of a study of shared clonotypes between healthy human individuals. Sequenced by immunoSEQ multiplex PCR; TCRdb stores in-frame clones only, minus some. Of 2 million to 2.5 million clones detected, roughly 93% appear once; the ten largest clones hold approximately 0.4%. The sequenced material came from naive CD4+ T cells from PBMCs. These TCRs come from a man between 18 and 35 years old in good health. Some clones in this sample may be carry-over from other donors' samples. The conserved cysteine and the conserved F or W are not part of the CDR3 here.

V gene,CDR3 protein
TRBV18,ASSRTGGSNQPQH
TRBV9,ASSAHTDTQY
TRBV30,AWSKQGRSVGPYEQY
TRBV28,ASSWENGGELF
TRBV30,AWSASGDEQY
TRBV5-1,ASSLLDAANEQF
TRBV11-1,ASGPAGLYGYT
TRBV7-3,ASSPGQGYYNEQF
TRBV6-6,ASSPSASSYEQY
TRBV4-2,ASSQDRGIQNTEAF
TRBV5-4,ASRRDRQETQY
TRBV23-1,ATAGSSYNEQF
TRBV11-2,ASSRWHRQNTGELF
TRBV5-1,ASSLVVGTDTEQY
TRBV7-2,ASSLVPAGVSGELF
TRBV7-2,ASSSSGVTPQH
TRBV7-9,ASSLVGLENYGYT
TRBV15,ATSRGQGNGYT
TRBV7-9,ASSLGQNTQGPQH
TRBV19,ASSKGLAVSYEQY
TRBV5-1,ASSLGVASPNEKLF
TRBV11-2,ASRRIRGQESYEQY
TRBV5-4,ASSLQQGFEELF
TRBV5-1,ASSLRIAGGRETQY
TRBV7-2,ASSFQHPTPGVPYEQY
TRBV5-4,ASSLVDYTDTQY
TRBV2,ASSGGSPPFWGYT